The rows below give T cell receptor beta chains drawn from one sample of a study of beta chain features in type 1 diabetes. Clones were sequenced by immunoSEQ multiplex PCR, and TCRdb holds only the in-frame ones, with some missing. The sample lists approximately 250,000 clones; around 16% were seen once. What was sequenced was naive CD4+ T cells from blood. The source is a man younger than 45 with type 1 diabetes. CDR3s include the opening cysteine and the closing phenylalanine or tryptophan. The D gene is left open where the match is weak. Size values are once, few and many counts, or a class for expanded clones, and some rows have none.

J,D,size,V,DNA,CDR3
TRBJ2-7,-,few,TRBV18,TGTGCCAGCTCACCACGGCCACTAGCAGGGAATACCGTTAAACAGTACTTC,CASSPRPLAGNTVKQYF
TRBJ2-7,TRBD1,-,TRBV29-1,TGCAGCGTTGTAAGGACAGGGTCGACCTACGAGCAGTACTTC,CSVVRTGSTYEQYF
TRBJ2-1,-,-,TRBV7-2,TGTGCCAGCAGCCCCTGGGGGGTCCTCTACAATGAGCAGTTCTTC,CASSPWGVLYNEQFF
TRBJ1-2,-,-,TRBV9,TGTGCCAGCAGCGCCCTAGGACAATACGCTAACTATGGCTACACCTTC,CASSALGQYANYGYTF
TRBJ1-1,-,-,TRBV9,TGTGCCAGCAGCGTCCCTAGCTCGGTGTCGGGCAGATTGAACACTGAAGCTTTCTTT,CASSVPSSVSGRLNTEAFF
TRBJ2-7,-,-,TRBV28,TGTGCCAGCAGTTCCGGGACGCTTCCTAGCGAGCAGTACTTC,CASSSGTLPSEQYF
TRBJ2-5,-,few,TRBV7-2,TGTGCCAGCAGCTTAGGCGGCCATCCCCAAGAGACCCAGTACTTC,CASSLGGHPQETQYF
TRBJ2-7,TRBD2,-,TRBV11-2,TGTGCCAGCAGCTTAGAAACTAGCGGGAGATACGAGCAGTACTTC,CASSLETSGRYEQYF
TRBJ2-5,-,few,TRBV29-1,TGCAGCGTCCGGAGGGAAATCCAAGAGACCCAGTACTTC,CSVRREIQETQYF
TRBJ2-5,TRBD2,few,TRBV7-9,TGTGCCAGCAGCCGCGGACTAGCGGGAGGGGAGACCCAGTACTTC,CASSRGLAGGETQYF
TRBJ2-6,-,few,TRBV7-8,TGTGCCAGCAACCCCCTAGAGGGTTCTAGGGCCAACGTCCTGACTTTC,CASNPLEGSRANVLTF
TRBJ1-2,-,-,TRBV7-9,TGTGCCAGCAGCCCTGGACCCTCCTATGGCTACACCTTC,CASSPGPSYGYTF
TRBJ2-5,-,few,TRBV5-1,TGCGCCAGCAGCTTGGGGGACGCAGAGAGGGAGACCCAGTACTTC,CASSLGDAERETQYF
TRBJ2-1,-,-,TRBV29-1,TGCAGCGTAAGAAGGCTAGCTTCCTACAATGAGCAGTTCTTC,CSVRRLASYNEQFF
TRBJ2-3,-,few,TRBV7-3,TGTGCCAGCAGCTTAAATTCGGGGGGCCCAGATACGCAGTATTTT,CASSLNSGGPDTQYF
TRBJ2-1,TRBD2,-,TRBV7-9,TGTGCCAGCAGCTTAGGCCAGCGGGAGTGGAATGAGCAGTTCTTC,CASSLGQREWNEQFF
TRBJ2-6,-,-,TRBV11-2,TGTGCCAGCAGCTTAGGACAGTCCTCTGGGGCCAACGTCCTGACTTTC,CASSLGQSSGANVLTF
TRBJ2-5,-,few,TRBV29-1,TGCAGCGTTGCGAGGGGGTTGAGGACCCAGTACTTC,CSVARGLRTQYF
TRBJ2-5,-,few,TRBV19,TGTGCCACCTCGCCAGGGCGGGAAGAGACCCAGTACTTC,CATSPGREETQYF